A selection of T cell receptor beta chains follows, all from one sample in a study of blood T cell repertoires in COVID-19. Using immunoSEQ multiplex PCR, the repertoire was profiled, and TCRdb retains in-frame clones only, with some absent. The data show around 280,000 clones, 75% to 90% seen once. Source material: peripheral blood. These receptors came from a woman aged 45-65 years who had recovered from COVID-19. The CDR3 runs from the conserved cysteine through the conserved F or W. A D gene is named only where the DNA matches it firmly. Rows may omit the clone size; those that give it use once, few, many or a size class.

>-|TRBJ2-5|TRBV30|-
CAWSSPGHPLQETQYF
TGTGCCTGGAGCTCGCCGGGACACCCGCTCCAAGAGACCCAGTACTTC
>-|TRBJ2-1|TRBV3-1/TRBV3-2|-
CASSQDLTGGNEQFF
TGTGCCAGCAGCCAAGATTTGACCGGCGGGAATGAGCAGTTCTTC
>few|TRBJ1-3|TRBV20-1|-
CSASFDRRNSGNTIYF
TGCAGTGCTAGTTTCGACAGGAGGAACTCTGGAAACACCATATATTTT
>-|TRBJ2-7|TRBV29-1|TRBD1
CSVGDSSYEQYF
TGCAGCGTTGGGGACAGTTCCTACGAGCAGTACTTC
>-|TRBJ2-3|TRBV28|TRBD2
CASTKPGGRPGDTQYF
TGTGCCAGCACCAAACCGGGCGGGAGGCCCGGGGATACGCAGTATTTT
>-|TRBJ2-5|TRBV28|TRBD1
CASSGTVQETQYF
TGTGCCAGCTCCGGGACAGTACAAGAGACCCAGTACTTC
>-|TRBJ2-5|TRBV5-6|TRBD1
CASSPGTGRHEETQYF
TGTGCCAGCAGCCCGGGGACAGGTCGTCACGAAGAGACCCAGTACTTC
>-|TRBJ1-5|TRBV27|-
CAPVGRGQNQPQHF
TGTGCCCCTGTCGGGCGGGGGCAAAATCAGCCCCAGCATTTT
>-|TRBJ2-5|TRBV15|-
CATSSHVIAFQETQYF
TGTGCCACCAGCAGCCACGTTATAGCTTTCCAAGAGACCCAGTACTTC
>-|TRBJ2-2|TRBV15|TRBD2
CATSRPTGTSPGELFF
TGTGCCACCAGCAGACCTACCGGGACTAGCCCCGGGGAGCTGTTTTTT
>-|TRBJ2-7|TRBV27|TRBD1
CACRRDSLGEQYF
TGTGCCTGCCGACGGGACAGTCTAGGCGAGCAGTACTTC
>-|TRBJ1-6|TRBV6-6|TRBD1
CASSYLGQGNSPLHF
TGTGCCAGCAGTTACCTGGGACAGGGGAATTCACCCCTCCACTTT
>-|TRBJ1-2|TRBV3-1/TRBV3-2|-
CASSHHPTGFNGYTF
TGTGCCAGCAGCCACCACCCCACAGGGTTCAATGGCTACACCTTC
>-|TRBJ2-2|TRBV12-3/TRBV12-4|TRBD1
CASAQGGSGELFF
TGTGCCAGCGCACAGGGGGGATCCGGGGAGCTGTTTTTT
>-|TRBJ2-1|TRBV7-2|TRBD2
CASSLGPWGGGYNEQFF
TGTGCCAGCAGCTTGGGCCCATGGGGCGGGGGTTACAATGAGCAGTTCTTC